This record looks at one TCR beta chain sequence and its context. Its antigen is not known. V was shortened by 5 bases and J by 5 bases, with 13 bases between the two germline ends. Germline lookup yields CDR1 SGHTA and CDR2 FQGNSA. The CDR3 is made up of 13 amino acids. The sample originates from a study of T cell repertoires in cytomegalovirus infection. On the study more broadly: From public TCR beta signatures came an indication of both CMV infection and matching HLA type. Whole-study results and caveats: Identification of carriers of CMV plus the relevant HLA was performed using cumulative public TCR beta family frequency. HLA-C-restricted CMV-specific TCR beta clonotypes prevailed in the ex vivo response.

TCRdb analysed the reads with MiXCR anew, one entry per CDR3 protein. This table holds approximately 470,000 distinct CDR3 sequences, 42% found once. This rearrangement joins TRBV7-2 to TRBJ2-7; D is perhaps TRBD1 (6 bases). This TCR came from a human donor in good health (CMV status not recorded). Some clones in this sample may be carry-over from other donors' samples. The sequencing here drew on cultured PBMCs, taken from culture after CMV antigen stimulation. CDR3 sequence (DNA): TGTGCCAGCAGCAAAACAGGGATTGACGAGCAGTACTTC. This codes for CASSKTGIDEQYF.